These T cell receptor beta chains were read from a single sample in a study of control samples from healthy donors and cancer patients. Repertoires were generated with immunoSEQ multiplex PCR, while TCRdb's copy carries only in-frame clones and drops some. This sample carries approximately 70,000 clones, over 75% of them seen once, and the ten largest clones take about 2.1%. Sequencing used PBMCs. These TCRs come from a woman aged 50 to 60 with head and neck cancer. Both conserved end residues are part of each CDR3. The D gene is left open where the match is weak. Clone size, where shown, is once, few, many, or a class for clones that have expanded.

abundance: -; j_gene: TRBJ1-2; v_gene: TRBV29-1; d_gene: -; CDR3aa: CSVVGGDGYTF
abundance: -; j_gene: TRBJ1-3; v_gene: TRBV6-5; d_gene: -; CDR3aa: CASSYSRPSSGNTIYF
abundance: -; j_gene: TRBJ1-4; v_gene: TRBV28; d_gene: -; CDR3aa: CASRPGPINEKLFF
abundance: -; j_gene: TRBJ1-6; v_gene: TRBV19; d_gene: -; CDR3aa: CASRKVGSYNSPLHF
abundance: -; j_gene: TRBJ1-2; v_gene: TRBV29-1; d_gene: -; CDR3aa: CSVGGGNYGYTF
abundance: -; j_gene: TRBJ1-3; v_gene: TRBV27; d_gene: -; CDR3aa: CASSLGGASGNTIYF
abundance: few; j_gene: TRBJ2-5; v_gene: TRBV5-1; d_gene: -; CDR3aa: CASNRGDQETQYF
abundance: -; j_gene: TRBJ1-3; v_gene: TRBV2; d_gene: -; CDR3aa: CASGTTGNTIYF
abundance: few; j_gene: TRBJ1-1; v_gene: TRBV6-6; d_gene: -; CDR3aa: CASSYRGRNTEAFF
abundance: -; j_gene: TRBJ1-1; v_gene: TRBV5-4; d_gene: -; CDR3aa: CASSLPQGNTEAFF
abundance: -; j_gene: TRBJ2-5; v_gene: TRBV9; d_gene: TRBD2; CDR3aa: CASSVASGGPRETQYF
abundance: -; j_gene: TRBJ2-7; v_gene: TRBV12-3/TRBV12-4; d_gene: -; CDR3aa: CASSLVGSYEQYF
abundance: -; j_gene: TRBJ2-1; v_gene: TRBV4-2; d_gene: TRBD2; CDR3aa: CASSQASGGDYNEQFF
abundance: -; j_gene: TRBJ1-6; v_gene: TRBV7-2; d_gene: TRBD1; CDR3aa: CASSSAGTGDSPLHF
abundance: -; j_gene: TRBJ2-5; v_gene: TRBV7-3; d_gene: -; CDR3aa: CASSFQDGPGETQYF
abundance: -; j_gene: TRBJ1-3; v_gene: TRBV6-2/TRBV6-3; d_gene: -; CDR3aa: CASSYRRTGNTIYF
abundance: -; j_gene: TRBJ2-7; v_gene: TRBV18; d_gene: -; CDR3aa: CASSPARGYEQYF
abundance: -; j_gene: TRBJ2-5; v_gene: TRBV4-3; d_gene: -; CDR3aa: CASSQDWGRVQETQYF
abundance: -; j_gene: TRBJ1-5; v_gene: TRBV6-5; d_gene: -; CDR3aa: CASTSAPTQPQHF
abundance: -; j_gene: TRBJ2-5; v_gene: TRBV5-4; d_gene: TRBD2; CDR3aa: CASSLAIGTSNPETQYF
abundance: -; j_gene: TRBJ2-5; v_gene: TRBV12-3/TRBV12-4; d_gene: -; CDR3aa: CASSLRETQYF
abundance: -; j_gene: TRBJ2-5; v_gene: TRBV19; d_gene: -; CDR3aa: CASSRFVGVGQETQYF
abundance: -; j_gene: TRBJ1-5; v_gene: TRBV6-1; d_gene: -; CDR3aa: CASSENQPQHF
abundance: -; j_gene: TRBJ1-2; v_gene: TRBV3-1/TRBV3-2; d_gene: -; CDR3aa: CASSQGGRPIYGYTF
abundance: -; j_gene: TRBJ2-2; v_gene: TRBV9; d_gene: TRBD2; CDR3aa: CASSVVAGHSLNTGELFF
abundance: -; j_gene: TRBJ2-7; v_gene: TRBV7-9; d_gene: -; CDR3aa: CASSPINSGEPPDEQYF
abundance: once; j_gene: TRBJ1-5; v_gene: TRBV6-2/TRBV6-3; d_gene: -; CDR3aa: CASTPGTQPQHF
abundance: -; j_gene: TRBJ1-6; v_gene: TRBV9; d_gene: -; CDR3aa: CASSVTGSDSPLHF
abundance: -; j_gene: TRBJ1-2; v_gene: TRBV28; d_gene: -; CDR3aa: CASSGHSNYGYTF
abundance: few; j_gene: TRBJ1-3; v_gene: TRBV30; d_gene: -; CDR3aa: CAWSNREGWGNTIYF
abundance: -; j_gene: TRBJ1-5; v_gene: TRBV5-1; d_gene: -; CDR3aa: CASSLGTGGNQPQHF
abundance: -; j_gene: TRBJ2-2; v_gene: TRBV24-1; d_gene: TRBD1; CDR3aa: CATSAPGQGANTGELFF
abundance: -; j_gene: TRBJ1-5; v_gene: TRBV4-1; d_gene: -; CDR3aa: CASSPAGGNQPQHF
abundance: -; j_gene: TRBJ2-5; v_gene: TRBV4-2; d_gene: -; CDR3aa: CASSQERFQETQYF
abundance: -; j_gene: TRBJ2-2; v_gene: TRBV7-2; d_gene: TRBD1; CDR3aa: CASTYQTGVTGELFF
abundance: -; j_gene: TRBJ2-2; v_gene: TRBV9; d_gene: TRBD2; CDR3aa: CASSVAGGNTGELFF
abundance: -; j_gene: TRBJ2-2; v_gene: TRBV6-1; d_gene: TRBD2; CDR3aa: CASSEPSGGNTGELFF
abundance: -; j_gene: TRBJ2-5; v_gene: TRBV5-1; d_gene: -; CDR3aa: CASSGGAETQYF
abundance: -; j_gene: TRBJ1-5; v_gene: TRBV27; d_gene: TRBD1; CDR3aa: CASSPKTGGASQPQHF
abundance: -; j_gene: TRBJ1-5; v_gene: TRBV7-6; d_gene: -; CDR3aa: CASSLAPGKEQPQHF
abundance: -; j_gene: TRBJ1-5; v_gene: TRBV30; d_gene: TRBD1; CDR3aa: CAWSPSPSTGGRFGNQPQHF
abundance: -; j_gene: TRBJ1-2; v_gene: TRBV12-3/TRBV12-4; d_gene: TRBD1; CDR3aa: CASSRQGYGYTF
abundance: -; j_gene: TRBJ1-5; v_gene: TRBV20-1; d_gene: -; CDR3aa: CSASRGDPQQPQHF
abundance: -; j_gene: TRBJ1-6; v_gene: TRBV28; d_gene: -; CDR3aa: CASSLRPDGGSDF
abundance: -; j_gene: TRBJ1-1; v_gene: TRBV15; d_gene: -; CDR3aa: CATSRVGRVNTEAFF
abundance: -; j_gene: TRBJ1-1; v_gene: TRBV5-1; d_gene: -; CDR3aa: CASSLKGSYREDAFF
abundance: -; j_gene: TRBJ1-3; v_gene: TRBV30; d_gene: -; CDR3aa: CAWSALFSGNTIYF
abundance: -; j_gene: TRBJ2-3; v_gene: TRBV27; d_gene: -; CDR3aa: CASSLTVSTDTQYF
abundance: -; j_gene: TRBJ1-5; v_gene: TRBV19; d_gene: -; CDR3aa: CASSIPLRASGANQPQHF
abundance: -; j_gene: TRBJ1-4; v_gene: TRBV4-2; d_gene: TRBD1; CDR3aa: CASSLTGAGPSEKLFF
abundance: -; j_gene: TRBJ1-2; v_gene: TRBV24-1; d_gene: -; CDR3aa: CATSDPQGRAGYTF
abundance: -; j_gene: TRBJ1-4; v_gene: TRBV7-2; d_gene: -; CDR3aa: CASSLGGRINEKLFF
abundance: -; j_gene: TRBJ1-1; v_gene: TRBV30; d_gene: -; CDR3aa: CASRVRDTEAFF
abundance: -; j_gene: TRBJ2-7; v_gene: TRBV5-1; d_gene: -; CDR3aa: CASSLGPIPSYEQYF
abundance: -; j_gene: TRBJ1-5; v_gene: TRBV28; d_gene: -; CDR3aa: CASALLGTGSNQPQHF
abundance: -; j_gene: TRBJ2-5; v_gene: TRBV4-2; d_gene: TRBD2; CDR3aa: CASSPGASGQETQYF
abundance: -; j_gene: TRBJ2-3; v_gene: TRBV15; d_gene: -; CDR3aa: CATSRNSQGSGPDTQYF
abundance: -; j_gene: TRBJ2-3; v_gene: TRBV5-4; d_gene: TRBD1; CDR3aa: CASSLGLGARDRVTDTQYF
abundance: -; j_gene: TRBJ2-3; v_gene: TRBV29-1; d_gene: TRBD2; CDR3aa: CSVQGSSGAFTDTQYF
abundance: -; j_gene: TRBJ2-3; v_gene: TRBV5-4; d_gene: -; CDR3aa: CASSLMGGASPDTQYF